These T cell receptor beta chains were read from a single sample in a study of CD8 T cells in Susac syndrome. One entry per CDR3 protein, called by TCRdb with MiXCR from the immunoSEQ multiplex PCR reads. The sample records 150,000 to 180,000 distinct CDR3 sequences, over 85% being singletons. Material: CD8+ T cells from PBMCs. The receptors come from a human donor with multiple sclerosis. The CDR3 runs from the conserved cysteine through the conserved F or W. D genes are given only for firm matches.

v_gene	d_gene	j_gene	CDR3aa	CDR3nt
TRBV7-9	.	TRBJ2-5	CASSSPRQRETQYF	TGTGCCAGCAGCTCCCCCCGGCAACGGGAGACCCAGTACTTC
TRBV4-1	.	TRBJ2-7	CASSLQLNYEQYF	TGCGCCAGCAGCCTCCAGTTGAACTACGAGCAGTACTTC
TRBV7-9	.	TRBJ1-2	CASSLSLHYGYTF	TGTGCCAGCAGCTTGAGCCTGCACTATGGCTACACCTTC
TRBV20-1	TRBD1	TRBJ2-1	CSTTTFVAGGDNEQFF	TGCAGTACCACCACCTTCGTGGCAGGGGGAGACAATGAGCAGTTCTTC
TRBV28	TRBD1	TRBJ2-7	CASSSPREGAKSYEQYF	TGTGCCAGCAGCTCACCCAGAGAGGGGGCTAAATCCTACGAGCAGTACTTC
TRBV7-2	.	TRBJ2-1	CASSLGTAITYNEQFF	TGTGCCAGCAGCTTAGGTACGGCAATTACCTACAATGAGCAGTTCTTC
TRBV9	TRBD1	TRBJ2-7	CASSPRDSPSYEQYF	TGTGCCAGCAGCCCCCGGGACAGCCCGTCCTACGAGCAGTACTTC
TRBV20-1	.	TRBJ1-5	CSAEKGMVNRLHQPQHF	TGCAGTGCTGAGAAAGGGATGGTAAACAGGCTTCATCAGCCCCAGCATTTT
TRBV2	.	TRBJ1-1	CASSPRSMKSAFF	TGTGCCAGCAGTCCCAGGAGCATGAAGTCGGCTTTCTTT
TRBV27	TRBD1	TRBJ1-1	CASSLAGGVSTEAFF	TGTGCCAGCAGTTTAGCAGGGGGCGTATCCACTGAAGCTTTCTTT